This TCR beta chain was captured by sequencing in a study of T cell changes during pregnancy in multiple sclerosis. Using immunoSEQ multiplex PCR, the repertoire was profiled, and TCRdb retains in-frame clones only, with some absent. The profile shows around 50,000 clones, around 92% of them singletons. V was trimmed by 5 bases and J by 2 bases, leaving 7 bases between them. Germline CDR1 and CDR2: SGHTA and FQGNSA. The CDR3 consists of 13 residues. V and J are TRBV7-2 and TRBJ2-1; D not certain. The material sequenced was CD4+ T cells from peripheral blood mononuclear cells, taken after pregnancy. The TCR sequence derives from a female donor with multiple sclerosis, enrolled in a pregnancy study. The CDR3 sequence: CASSVFAYNEQFF. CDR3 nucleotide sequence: TGTGCCAGCAGCGTCTTTGCCTACAATGAGCAGTTCTTC. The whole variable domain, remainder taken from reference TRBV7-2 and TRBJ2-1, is GAGVSQSPSNKVTEKGKDVELRCDPISGHTALYWYRQSLGQGLEFLIYFQGNSAPDKSGLPSDRFSAERTGGSVSTLTIQRTQQEDSAVYLCASSVFAYNEQFFGPGTRLTVL.